This TCR beta chain was observed in a study of T cell clones after liver transplantation (dated by TCRdb to between 2017 and 2020). Study-level background: ITN030ST, the source of the samples, was a randomized trial that attempted immunosuppression withdrawal within 2 years of liver transplantation. Donor-reactive T cell clones were identified by TCRbeta sequencing following a pre-transplant mixed lymphocyte reaction and were subsequently tracked in post-transplant blood. As an antigen-independent comparator for donor-reactive sequences, third party-reactive TCRbeta sequences were also identified from pre-transplant MLRs. Three of the eight recipients were HCV-positive; the others were transplanted for non-autoimmune, non-viral indications. The subjects received no induction therapy and were kept on standard immunosuppression until randomization at 12-24 months post-transplant. Tolerance meant complete immunosuppression withdrawal for at least one year without liver enzymes rising beyond twice the upper limit of normal. Blood samples were taken pre-transplant, pre-randomization before withdrawal, and post-randomization after full withdrawal or failed withdrawal. Of the 8 liver transplant recipients making up the studied cohort, 3 were classified as tolerant and 5 as non-tolerant. Points the paper makes about the study in general: Because no allograft tissue specimens were available, donor-reactive T cells may have migrated into the graft instead of being deleted. When repertoire turnover was taken into account, detection of donor-reactive sequences was significantly reduced in 7 of 8 subjects for CD4 and in 8 of 8 subjects for CD8. A greater decline was seen for donor-reactive sequences than for third party-reactive sequences, suggesting partial antigen-specific deletion unrelated to withdrawal success. In 5 of 8 subjects, circulating donor-reactive CD4 TCRbeta sequences decreased significantly after transplant, regardless of tolerance or HCV status. Low numbers of available donor cells limited the measurable donor-reactive repertoire in two subjects. Because of small, heterogeneous patient numbers and non-standardized post-transplant time points, the conclusions were only preliminary.

A note on this clone: Its antigen specificity is not known. Base quality data are lacking; no much larger clone is found one base away.

The germline V gene specifies SGDLS as CDR1 and YYNGEE as CDR2. The CDR3 covers 16 residues, taking in both the cysteine and the phenylalanine. Only the CDR3 region is kept as DNA, spanning 48 bases read in frame from base 1. V is shortened by 3 bases, J by 6 bases, and the region joining them spans 22 bases. High-throughput TCRbeta CDR3 sequencing of frozen genomic DNA was performed by immunoSEQ, including PCR amplification, mapping, bias correction and internal controls. Regarding the original processing steps: Only productive rearrangements were retained, with each unique TCRbeta sequence defined by its CDR3 nucleotide sequence together with its V and J gene. A sequence counted as donor-reactive only if the sequence showed at least 5-fold expansion in CFSE-low cells compared with unstimulated pre-transplant cells and had a frequency of at least 0.01%. Minimum frequency thresholds were set for each subject on the basis of the unstimulated sample with the lowest template count, so that a detection power of at least 90% was ensured. Jensen-Shannon divergence between the top 1000 TCRbeta sequences post- versus pre-transplant served as the measure of repertoire turnover. Two-sided Fisher's exact tests were used to test for changes in how often donor-reactive sequences were detected. The immuneACCESS repertoire file appears here via TCRdb, limited to in-frame rearrangements. These files lack a portion of the clones; in checked studies, under half of the deficit traces to unresolved V genes, and the cause of the others is not known. V, J and clone size are taken as reported in that table, and D and trimming were inferred from the DNA itself. Within this sample are some 120,000 clones, with 90% of them counted one time only. The ten largest clones add up to approximately 0.84% of the sample.

Thawed unstimulated PBMCs were stained for CD3, CD4 and CD8 and FACS-sorted into CD3+CD4+ and CD3+CD8+ populations. Each of the 8 studied subjects was randomized to immunosuppression withdrawal. Genomic DNA was isolated with the Qiagen DNeasy Blood and Tissue Kit. The specimen was CD4+ T cells from blood, collected 12 months after liver transplant. The sequence was collected from a human patient who received a liver transplant. Where a transplant has occurred, the graft donor may have supplied some of the T cells. The rearrangement joined TRBV9 to TRBJ2-7; a weak D assignment points to TRBD2 (6 bases agree). The nucleotide sequence reads as follows: TGTGCCAGCAGCGCGGGGTCTGGCAGCGGGCTGGGCGAGCAGTACTTC. This is translated as CASSAGSGSGLGEQYF.